These T cell receptor beta chains were read from a single sample in a study of control samples from healthy donors and cancer patients. Some clones are missing from TCRdb's copy, which holds only in-frame ones; the method was immunoSEQ multiplex PCR. Found here are 200,000 or so clones, roughly nine tenths of them singletons; the top ten hold 1.5% to 2%. What was sequenced was blood. These receptors all come from a young man in good health. Both conserved end residues are part of each CDR3. The D gene is left open where the match is weak. Clone size appears in some rows only: once, few, many, or a class for an expanded clone.

>.|TRBJ1-4|.|TRBV19
CASSRPGEKLFF
TGTGCCAGTTCCCGCCCTGGGGAAAAACTGTTTTTT
>.|TRBJ1-1|few|TRBV6-6
CASIRILNTEAFF
TGTGCCAGCATTAGGATTTTGAACACTGAAGCTTTCTTT
>.|TRBJ1-5|.|TRBV13
CASSLGGARDQPQHF
TGTGCCAGCAGCTTGGGAGGGGCCAGGGATCAGCCCCAGCATTTT
>.|TRBJ1-4|.|TRBV6-5
CASSPAGATNEKLFF
TGTGCCAGCAGTCCCGCAGGGGCAACTAATGAAAAACTGTTTTTT
>.|TRBJ2-7|.|TRBV27
CASRYSQGPNYEQYF
TGTGCCAGCAGATACTCCCAGGGGCCCAACTACGAGCAGTACTTC
>.|TRBJ1-5|.|TRBV6-5
CASRYLRQGNQPQHF
TGTGCCAGCAGGTACCTCAGACAGGGCAATCAGCCCCAGCATTTT
>TRBD1|TRBJ1-4|.|TRBV29-1
CSVGTRTGGVEKLFF
TGCAGCGTTGGTACGAGGACAGGGGGAGTGGAAAAACTGTTTTTT
>.|TRBJ1-5|once|TRBV10-2
CASVGQPNQPQHF
TGCGCCAGCGTAGGACAGCCCAATCAGCCCCAGCATTTT
>.|TRBJ2-2|.|TRBV28
CASSSNKGWSGELFF
TGTGCCAGCAGTTCTAACAAAGGATGGTCCGGGGAGCTGTTTTTT
>.|TRBJ2-6|.|TRBV10-2
CATLSAGANVLTF
TGCGCCACCTTATCGGCTGGGGCCAACGTCCTGACTTTC
>TRBD1|TRBJ1-6|.|TRBV27
CASRPGQMISPLHF
TGTGCCAGCAGACCGGGACAGATGATTTCACCCCTCCACTTT
>.|TRBJ2-3|.|TRBV6-1
CASSETAGGTDTQYF
TGTGCCAGCAGTGAAACGGCAGGGGGCACAGATACGCAGTATTTT
>.|TRBJ1-4|once|TRBV19
CASSPDKFEKLFF
TGTGCCAGTAGTCCGGACAAATTTGAAAAACTGTTTTTT
>TRBD1|TRBJ1-6|.|TRBV27
CASSSQLSPGTVTTNSPLHF
TGTGCCAGCAGTTCTCAATTATCCCCCGGGACAGTTACTACTAATTCACCCCTCCACTTT
>.|TRBJ2-7|.|TRBV9
CASSVNPDVYEQYF
TGTGCCAGCAGCGTAAATCCGGATGTCTACGAGCAGTACTTC
>TRBD1|TRBJ1-2|.|TRBV7-2
CASSPGQGGSGGYTF
TGTGCCAGCAGCCCAGGACAGGGGGGCTCTGGTGGCTACACCTTC
>TRBD1|TRBJ1-2|.|TRBV4-1
CASSQDRPGQAYYGYTF
TGCGCCAGCAGCCAAGATCGGCCGGGACAGGCATACTATGGCTACACCTTC
>TRBD1|TRBJ2-1|.|TRBV7-9
CASSLVGQGATNEQFF
TGTGCCAGCAGCTTAGTGGGACAGGGGGCTACTAATGAGCAGTTCTTC
>.|TRBJ1-5|.|TRBV13
CASSLRGDQPQHF
TGTGCCAGCAGCTTAAGGGGGGACCAGCCCCAGCATTTT
>TRBD1|TRBJ2-3|.|TRBV29-1
CSAGQDRSDTQYF
TGCAGCGCCGGACAGGATAGATCAGATACGCAGTATTTT
>.|TRBJ2-2|.|TRBV11-2
CASSLDPRTGELFF
TGTGCCAGCAGCTTAGATCCCCGTACCGGGGAGCTGTTTTTT
>.|TRBJ2-1|.|TRBV6-2/TRBV6-3
CASSYFRISYNEQFF
TGTGCCAGCAGTTACTTCAGAATATCCTACAATGAGCAGTTCTTC
>TRBD1|TRBJ1-4|.|TRBV6-5
CASSVQGASEKLFF
TGTGCCAGCAGCGTACAGGGGGCAAGCGAAAAACTGTTTTTT
>TRBD2|TRBJ2-1|.|TRBV5-1
CASSLGGGAYNEQFF
TGCGCCAGCAGCTTGGGCGGGGGTGCCTACAATGAGCAGTTCTTC
>.|TRBJ1-3|once|TRBV7-8
CASSAPSLNTIYF
TGTGCCAGCAGCGCCCCCTCGTTAAACACCATATATTTT
>.|TRBJ1-2|.|TRBV19
CASSIQKANYGYTF
TGTGCCAGTAGTATCCAGAAAGCTAACTATGGCTACACCTTC
>TRBD1|TRBJ2-7|.|TRBV5-1
CASSAEQGVEQYF
TGCGCCAGCAGCGCCGAGCAGGGGGTCGAGCAGTACTTC
>.|TRBJ2-1|.|TRBV29-1
CSAGEGGNEQFF
TGCAGCGCGGGGGAAGGGGGCAATGAGCAGTTCTTC
>TRBD2|TRBJ2-1|.|TRBV15
CATSRDRTSGYNEQFF
TGTGCCACCAGCAGAGATAGGACTAGCGGATACAATGAGCAGTTCTTC
>TRBD1|TRBJ2-6|once|TRBV6-1
CASSEAPGTGRSGANVLTF
TGTGCCAGCAGTGAAGCCCCAGGGACAGGTCGCTCTGGGGCCAACGTCCTGACTTTC
>.|TRBJ1-5|.|TRBV18
CASSPKRGRGDQPQHF
TGTGCCAGCTCCCCCAAGAGGGGCAGAGGGGATCAGCCCCAGCATTTT
>.|TRBJ2-1|.|TRBV5-6
CASSFKLANEQFF
TGTGCCAGCAGCTTCAAACTAGCTAATGAGCAGTTCTTC
>.|TRBJ1-1|.|TRBV7-9
CASSPQQAARTEAFF
TGTGCCAGCAGCCCGCAACAGGCGGCGCGGACTGAAGCTTTCTTT
>.|TRBJ1-2|.|TRBV3-1/TRBV3-2
CASSRGQLANYGYTF
TGTGCCAGCAGCCGCGGACAGTTAGCTAACTATGGCTACACCTTC
>TRBD2|TRBJ2-7|.|TRBV19
CASSQGLAGDNYEQYF
TGTGCCAGTAGCCAGGGACTAGCGGGGGACAACTACGAGCAGTACTTC
>.|TRBJ1-2|.|TRBV30
CAWSVGGGPGYGYTF
TGTGCCTGGAGTGTAGGGGGGGGGCCAGGCTATGGCTACACCTTC
>TRBD2|TRBJ2-4|.|TRBV7-2
CASSLVTSGEKNIQYF
TGTGCCAGCAGCTTAGTCACTAGCGGGGAGAAAAACATTCAGTACTTC
>.|TRBJ1-4|.|TRBV7-2
CASSLVGSGGEKLFF
TGTGCCAGCAGCTTAGTAGGAAGTGGGGGTGAAAAACTGTTTTTT
>.|TRBJ2-7|.|TRBV14
CASSQLGIGNEQYF
TGTGCCAGCAGCCAACTAGGGATTGGCAACGAGCAGTACTTC
>TRBD1|TRBJ1-1|.|TRBV19
CASTPGGSGTEAFF
TGTGCCAGTACTCCAGGGGGCAGTGGCACTGAAGCTTTCTTT
>.|TRBJ2-7|.|TRBV7-9
CASSLQGLGGYEQYF
TGTGCCAGCAGCTTACAGGGCCTAGGGGGTTACGAGCAGTACTTC
>.|TRBJ1-3|.|TRBV3-1/TRBV3-2
CASSLPPGAKGNTIYF
TGTGCCAGCAGCCTCCCCCCCGGGGCAAAAGGAAACACCATATATTTT
>.|TRBJ1-5|once|TRBV6-5
CASSYRLGDQPQHF
TGTGCCAGCAGTTATCGTCTGGGGGATCAGCCCCAGCATTTT
>.|TRBJ1-2|once|TRBV28
CATAYGYGYTF
TGTGCCACAGCGTACGGTTATGGCTACACCTTC
>.|TRBJ2-3|.|TRBV4-2
CASSAGTGGDTQYF
TGTGCCAGCAGCGCCGGTACAGGCGGGGATACGCAGTATTTT
>TRBD2|TRBJ2-1|.|TRBV6-1
CASSETSGGNEQFF
TGTGCCAGCAGTGAGACTAGCGGGGGCAATGAGCAGTTCTTC
>.|TRBJ1-2|.|TRBV7-9
CASSLLDGALDYGYTF
TGTGCCAGCAGCTTACTTGATGGGGCTCTCGACTATGGCTACACCTTC
>.|TRBJ1-1|few|TRBV5-1
CASSLNPTDADGEAFF
TGCGCCAGCAGCTTGAATCCGACGGACGCTGATGGTGAAGCTTTCTTT
>TRBD1|TRBJ1-4|.|TRBV5-6
CASSGDSPHEKLFF
TGTGCCAGCAGCGGGGACAGCCCGCATGAAAAACTGTTTTTT
>.|TRBJ1-2|.|TRBV15
CATSRVPGNYGYTF
TGTGCCACCAGCAGAGTCCCAGGGAACTATGGCTACACCTTC
>TRBD2|TRBJ2-1|.|TRBV19
CASSPRRTSGNNEQFF
TGTGCCAGTAGTCCCCGACGGACTAGCGGAAACAATGAGCAGTTCTTC
>.|TRBJ2-7|.|TRBV13
CASSEQGKGVYEQYF
TGTGCCAGCAGCGAACAGGGTAAGGGAGTGTACGAGCAGTACTTC
>TRBD1|TRBJ1-2|.|TRBV5-6
CASSAGQGTYGYTF
TGTGCCAGCAGCGCGGGACAGGGGACCTATGGCTACACCTTC
>TRBD1|TRBJ1-2|.|TRBV3-1/TRBV3-2
CASSPLGQGGDGYTF
TGTGCCAGCAGCCCCCTAGGACAGGGTGGCGATGGCTACACCTTC
>.|TRBJ1-1|.|TRBV27
CASSFSGRLDTEAFF
TGTGCCAGCAGTTTTTCGGGGAGGTTGGACACTGAAGCTTTCTTT
>.|TRBJ1-1|.|TRBV10-1
CASSELKHPNTEAFF
TGCGCCAGCAGTGAGCTAAAACACCCGAACACTGAAGCTTTCTTT